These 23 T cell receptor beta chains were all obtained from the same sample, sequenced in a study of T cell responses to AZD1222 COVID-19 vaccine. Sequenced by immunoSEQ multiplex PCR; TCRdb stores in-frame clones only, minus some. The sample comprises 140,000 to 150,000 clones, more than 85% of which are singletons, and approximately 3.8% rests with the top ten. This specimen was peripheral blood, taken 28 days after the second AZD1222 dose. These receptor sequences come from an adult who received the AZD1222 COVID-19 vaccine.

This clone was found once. CDR3 coding DNA: TGCGCCAGCAGTCAATTGGACGAGCACTATGGCTACACCTTC. Protein sequence: CASSQLDEHYGYTF. The J gene is TRBJ1-2, the V gene TRBV23-1, with D hard to call. TRBV23-1 has ORF status, its function being uncertain. Trimming shortened V by 1 base and J by 3 bases, and 9 bases separated the two germline ends. The length of the CDR3 is 14 residues.

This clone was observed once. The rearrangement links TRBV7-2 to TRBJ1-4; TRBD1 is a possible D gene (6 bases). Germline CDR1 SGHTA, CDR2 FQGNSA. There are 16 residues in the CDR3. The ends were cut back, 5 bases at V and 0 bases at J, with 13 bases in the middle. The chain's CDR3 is CASSRGQPATNEKLFF. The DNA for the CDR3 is TGTGCCAGCAGCCGCGGACAGCCAGCAACTAATGAAAAACTGTTTTTT.

CDR3 bases: TGTGCCAGCAGCCCCGCCGCGGGAGGGGGAGAGACCCAGTACTTC. Amino acid sequence: CASSPAAGGGETQYF. The chain joins TRBV7-9 to TRBJ2-5; 9 bases are a match to TRBD2. This CDR3 region has 15 residues. Germline CDR1 reads SEHNR; CDR2 reads FQNEAQ (reference sequence). Trimming removed 5 bases from V and 4 bases from J; junction bases left unmatched: 8.

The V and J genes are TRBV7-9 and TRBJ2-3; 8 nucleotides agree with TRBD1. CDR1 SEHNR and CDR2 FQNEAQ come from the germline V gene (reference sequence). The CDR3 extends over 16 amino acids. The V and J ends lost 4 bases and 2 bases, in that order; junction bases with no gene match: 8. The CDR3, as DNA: TGTGCCAGCAGCTCCAGGACAGGGCGGATCACAGATACGCAGTATTTT. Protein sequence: CASSSRTGRITDTQYF.

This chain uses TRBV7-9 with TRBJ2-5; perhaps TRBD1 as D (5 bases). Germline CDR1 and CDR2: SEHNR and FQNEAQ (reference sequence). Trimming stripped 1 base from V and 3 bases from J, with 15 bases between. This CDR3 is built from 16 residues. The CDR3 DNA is TGTGCCAGCAGCTTAGTCGGGCAGGGCGGAAAAGAGACCCAGTACTTC. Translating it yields CASSLVGQGGKETQYF.

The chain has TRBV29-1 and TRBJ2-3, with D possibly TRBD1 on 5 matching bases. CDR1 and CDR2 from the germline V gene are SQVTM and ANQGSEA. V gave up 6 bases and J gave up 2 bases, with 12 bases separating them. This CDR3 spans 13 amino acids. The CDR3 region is CSVLPTDTDTQYF. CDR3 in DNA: TGCAGCGTCTTGCCGACAGACACAGATACGCAGTATTTT.

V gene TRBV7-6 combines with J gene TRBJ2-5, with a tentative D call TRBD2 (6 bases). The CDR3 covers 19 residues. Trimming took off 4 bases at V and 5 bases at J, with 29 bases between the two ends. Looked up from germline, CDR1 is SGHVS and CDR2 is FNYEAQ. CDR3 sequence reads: CASSSRWGVELKNRETQYF. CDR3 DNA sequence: TGTGCCAGCAGCTCTAGGTGGGGGGTAGAACTCAAGAACCGGGAGACCCAGTACTTC. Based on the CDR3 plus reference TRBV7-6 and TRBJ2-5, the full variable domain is GAGVSQSPRYKVTKRGQDVALRCDPISGHVSLYWYRQALGQGPEFLTYFNYEAQQDKSGLPNDRFSAERPEGSISTLTIQRTEQRDSAMYRCASSSRWGVELKNRETQYFGPGTRLLVL.

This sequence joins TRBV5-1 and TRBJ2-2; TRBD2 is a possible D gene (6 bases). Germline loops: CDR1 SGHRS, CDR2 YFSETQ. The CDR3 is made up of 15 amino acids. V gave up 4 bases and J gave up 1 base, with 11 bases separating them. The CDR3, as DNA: TGCGCCAGCAGCCCAGGGACTGTGAACACCGGGGAGCTGTTTTTT. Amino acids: CASSPGTVNTGELFF.

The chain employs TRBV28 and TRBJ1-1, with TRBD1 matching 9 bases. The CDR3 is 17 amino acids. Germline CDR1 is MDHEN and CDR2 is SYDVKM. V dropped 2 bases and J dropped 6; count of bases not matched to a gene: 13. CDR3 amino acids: CASSLRHHRGRVAEAFF. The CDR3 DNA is TGTGCCAGCAGTTTACGGCATCACAGGGGGCGCGTGGCTGAAGCTTTCTTT.

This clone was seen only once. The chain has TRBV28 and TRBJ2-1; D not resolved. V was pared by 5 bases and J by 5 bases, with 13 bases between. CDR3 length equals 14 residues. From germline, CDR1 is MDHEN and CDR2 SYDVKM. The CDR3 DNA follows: TGTGCCAGCAGTCCCCAGGTCCCCCACAATGAGCAGTTCTTC. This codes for CASSPQVPHNEQFF.

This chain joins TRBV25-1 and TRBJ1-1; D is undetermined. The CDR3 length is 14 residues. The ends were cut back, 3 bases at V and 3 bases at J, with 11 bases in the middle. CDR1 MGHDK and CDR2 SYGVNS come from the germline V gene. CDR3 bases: TGTGCCAGCAGTGACCCAGCGGCGGACACTGAAGCTTTCTTT. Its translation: CASSDPAADTEAFF.

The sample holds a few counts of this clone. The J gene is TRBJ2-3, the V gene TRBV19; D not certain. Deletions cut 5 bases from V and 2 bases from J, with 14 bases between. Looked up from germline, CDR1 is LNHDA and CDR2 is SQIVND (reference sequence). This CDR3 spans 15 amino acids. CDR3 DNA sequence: TGTGCCAGTAGTTTTACCCGCCTAAACACAGATACGCAGTATTTT. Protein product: CASSFTRLNTDTQYF.

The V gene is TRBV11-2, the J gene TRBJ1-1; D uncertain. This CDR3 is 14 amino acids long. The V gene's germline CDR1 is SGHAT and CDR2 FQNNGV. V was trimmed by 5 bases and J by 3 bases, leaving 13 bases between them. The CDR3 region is CASSPIGIDTEAFF. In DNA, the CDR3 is TGTGCCAGCAGCCCGATAGGGATAGACACTGAAGCTTTCTTT.

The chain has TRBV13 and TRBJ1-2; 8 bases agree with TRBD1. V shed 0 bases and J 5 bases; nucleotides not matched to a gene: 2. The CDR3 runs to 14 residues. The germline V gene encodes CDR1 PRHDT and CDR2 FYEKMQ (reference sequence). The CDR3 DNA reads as TGTGCCAGCAGCTTAGGACAGGGGGGATATGGCTACACCTTC. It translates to CASSLGQGGYGYTF.

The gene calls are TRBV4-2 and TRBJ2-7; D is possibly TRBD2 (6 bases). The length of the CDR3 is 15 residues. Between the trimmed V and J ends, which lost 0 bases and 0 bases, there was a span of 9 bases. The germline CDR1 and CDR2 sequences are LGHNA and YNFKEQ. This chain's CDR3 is CASSQDHGSSYEQYF. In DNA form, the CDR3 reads TGTGCCAGCAGCCAAGATCACGGGAGCTCCTACGAGCAGTACTTC.

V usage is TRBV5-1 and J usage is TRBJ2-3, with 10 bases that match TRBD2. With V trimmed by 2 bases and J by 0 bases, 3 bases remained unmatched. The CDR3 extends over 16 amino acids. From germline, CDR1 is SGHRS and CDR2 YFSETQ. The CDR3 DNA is TGCGCCAGCAGCTTAACTAGCGGGGATAGCACAGATACGCAGTATTTT. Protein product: CASSLTSGDSTDTQYF. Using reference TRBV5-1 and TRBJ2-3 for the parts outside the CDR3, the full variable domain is KAGVTQTPRYLIKTRGQQVTLSCSPISGHRSVSWYQQTPGQGLQFLFEYFSETQRNKGNFPGRFSGRQFSNSRSEMNVSTLELGDSALYLCASSLTSGDSTDTQYFGPGTRLTVL.

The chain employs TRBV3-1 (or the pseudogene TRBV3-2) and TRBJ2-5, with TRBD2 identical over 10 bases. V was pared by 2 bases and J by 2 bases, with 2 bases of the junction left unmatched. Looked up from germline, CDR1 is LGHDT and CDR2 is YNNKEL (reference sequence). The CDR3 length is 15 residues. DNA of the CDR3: TGTGCCAGCAGCCAAAGGACTAGCGGTCAAGAGACCCAGTACTTC. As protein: CASSQRTSGQETQYF.

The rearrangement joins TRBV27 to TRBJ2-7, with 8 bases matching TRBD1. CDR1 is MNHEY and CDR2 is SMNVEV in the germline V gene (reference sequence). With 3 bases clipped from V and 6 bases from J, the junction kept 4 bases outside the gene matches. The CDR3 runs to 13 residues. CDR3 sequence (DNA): TGTGCCAGCAGTTTCGACAGGGGCACCGAGCAGTACTTC. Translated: CASSFDRGTEQYF.

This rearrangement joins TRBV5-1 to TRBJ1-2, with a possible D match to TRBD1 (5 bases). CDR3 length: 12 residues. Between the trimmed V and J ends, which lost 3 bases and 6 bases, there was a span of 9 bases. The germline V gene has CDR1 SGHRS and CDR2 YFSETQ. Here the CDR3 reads CASSSQGDGYTF. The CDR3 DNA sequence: TGCGCCAGCAGCTCCCAGGGTGATGGCTACACCTTC.

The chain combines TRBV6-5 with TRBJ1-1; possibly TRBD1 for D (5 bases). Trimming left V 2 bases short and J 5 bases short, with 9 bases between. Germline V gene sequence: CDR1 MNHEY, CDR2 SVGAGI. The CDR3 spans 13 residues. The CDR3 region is CASSYLDSTEAFF. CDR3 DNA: TGTGCCAGCAGTTACCTCGACAGTACTGAAGCTTTCTTT.

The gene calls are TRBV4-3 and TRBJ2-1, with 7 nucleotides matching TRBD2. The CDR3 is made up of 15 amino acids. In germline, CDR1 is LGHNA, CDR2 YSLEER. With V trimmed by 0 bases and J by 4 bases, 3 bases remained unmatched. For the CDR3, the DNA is TGCGCCAGCAGCCAAGATGGCGGGAGATACAATGAGCAGTTCTTC. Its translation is CASSQDGGRYNEQFF.

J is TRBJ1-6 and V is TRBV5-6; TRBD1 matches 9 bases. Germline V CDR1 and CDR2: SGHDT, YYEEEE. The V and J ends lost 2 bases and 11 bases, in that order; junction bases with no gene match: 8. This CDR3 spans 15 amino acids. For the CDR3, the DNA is TGTGCCAGCAGCTTCGGGACAGGGCGTGGAACACCCCTCCACTTT. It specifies CASSFGTGRGTPLHF.

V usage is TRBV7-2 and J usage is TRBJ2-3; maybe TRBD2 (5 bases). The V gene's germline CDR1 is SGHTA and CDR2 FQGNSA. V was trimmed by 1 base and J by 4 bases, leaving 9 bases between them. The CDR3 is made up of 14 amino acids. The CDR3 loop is CASSLVARSDTQYF. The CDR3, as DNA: TGTGCCAGCAGCTTAGTAGCGCGGTCAGATACGCAGTATTTT.